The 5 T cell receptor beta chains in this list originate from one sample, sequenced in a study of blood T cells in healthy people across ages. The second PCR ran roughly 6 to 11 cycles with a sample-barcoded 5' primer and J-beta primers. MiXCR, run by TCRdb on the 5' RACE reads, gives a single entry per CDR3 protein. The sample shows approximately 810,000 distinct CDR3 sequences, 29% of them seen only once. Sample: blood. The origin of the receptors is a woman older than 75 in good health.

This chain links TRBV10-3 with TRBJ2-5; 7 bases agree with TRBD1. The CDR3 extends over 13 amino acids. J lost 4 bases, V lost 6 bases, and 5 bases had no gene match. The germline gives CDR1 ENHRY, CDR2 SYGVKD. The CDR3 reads CAISRTGRETQYF. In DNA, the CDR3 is TGTGCCATCAGCCGGACAGGCCGAGAGACCCAGTACTTC.

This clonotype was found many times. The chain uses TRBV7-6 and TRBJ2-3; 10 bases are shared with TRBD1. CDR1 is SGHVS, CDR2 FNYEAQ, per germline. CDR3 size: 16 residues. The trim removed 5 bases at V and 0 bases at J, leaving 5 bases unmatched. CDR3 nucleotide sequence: TGTGCCAGCAGCGACCGACAGGGGGCTAGCACAGATACGCAGTATTTT. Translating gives CASSDRQGASTDTQYF.

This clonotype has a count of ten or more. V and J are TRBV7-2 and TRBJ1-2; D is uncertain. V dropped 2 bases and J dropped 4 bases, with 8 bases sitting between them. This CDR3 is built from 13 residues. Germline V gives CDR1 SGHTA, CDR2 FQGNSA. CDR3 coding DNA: TGTGCCAGCAGCTTACAACAAGCCTATGGCTACACCTTC. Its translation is CASSLQQAYGYTF.

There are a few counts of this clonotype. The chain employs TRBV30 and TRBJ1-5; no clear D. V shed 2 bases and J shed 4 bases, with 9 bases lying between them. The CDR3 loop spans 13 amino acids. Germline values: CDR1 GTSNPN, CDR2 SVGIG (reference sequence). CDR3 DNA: TGTGCCTGGAGTCTCCAGGCAAATCAGCCCCAGCATTTT. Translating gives CAWSLQANQPQHF.

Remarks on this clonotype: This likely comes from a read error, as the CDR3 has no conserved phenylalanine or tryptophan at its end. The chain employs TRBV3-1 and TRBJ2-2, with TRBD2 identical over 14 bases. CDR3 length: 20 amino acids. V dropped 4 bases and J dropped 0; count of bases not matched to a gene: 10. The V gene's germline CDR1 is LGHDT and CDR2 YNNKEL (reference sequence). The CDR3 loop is CASSPLSGTSGGPNTGELFV. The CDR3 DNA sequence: TGTGCCAGCAGCCCCCTTTCCGGGACTAGCGGGGGACCGAACACCGGGGAGCTGTTTGTT.